The next 26 T cell receptor beta chains were all read from a single sample in a study of EBV T-cell therapy then PD-1 blockade in nasopharyngeal carcinoma. The repertoire was sequenced with immunoSEQ multiplex PCR; TCRdb's copy has only in-frame clones and lacks some. The sample includes about 22,000 clones, 82% seen only once; the top ten take 20% to 25%. Antigens of these TCRs are unknown. Treatment indicated: AdE1-LMPpoly-expanded autologous EBV-specific T-cell therapy followed by anti-PD-1 nivolumab. The material sequenced was CD8+ T cells from blood, taken at day -245 from a patient whose treatment included autologous EBV-specific T cells and nivolumab. The receptor set was obtained from a man aged 40-49 years with nasopharyngeal carcinoma.

CDR3 nucleotides: TGTGCCAGTAGGGCCCTCCGGGACAGTTATGACGGCTACACCTTC. Its protein product is CASRALRDSYDGYTF. The V and J genes are TRBV19 and TRBJ1-2; TRBD1 matches 7 bases. With 6 bases clipped from V and 8 bases from J, the junction kept 15 bases outside the gene matches. Germline V lookup: CDR1 LNHDA, CDR2 SQIVND (reference sequence). The CDR3 consists of 15 residues.

The chain couples TRBV5-1 to TRBJ2-7; 8 bases are shared with TRBD1. Trimming cost V 0 bases and J 1 base; bases outside gene matches: 12. This CDR3 region has 18 residues. Germline values: CDR1 SGHRS, CDR2 YFSETQ. The CDR3 sequence: CASSLEGTGLPYSYEQYF. The DNA of the CDR3 is TGCGCCAGCAGCTTGGAAGGGACAGGACTACCGTATTCCTACGAGCAGTACTTC.

The chain carries TRBV5-4 and TRBJ2-1, with TRBD2 identical over 13 bases. Trimming cost V 0 bases and J 8 bases; bases outside gene matches: 5. CDR3 size: 16 residues. From germline, CDR1 is SGHNT and CDR2 YYREEE (reference sequence). In nucleotides, the CDR3 is TGTGCCAGCAGCTTGGAGACTAGCGGGGGGATGGATGAGCAGTTCTTC. Translated, it gives CASSLETSGGMDEQFF.

This clone was picked up a small number of times. The V call is TRBV16, the J call TRBJ2-7; D unclear. There are 12 residues in the CDR3. The V gene lost 4 bases and the J gene lost 3 bases, with 7 bases spanning the gap. Germline V gives CDR1 KGHSY, CDR2 FQNENV. The CDR3 DNA is TGTGCCAGCAGCCGAGTAGACTACGAGCAGTACTTC. It specifies CASSRVDYEQYF.

This clone was recorded once. V usage is TRBV30 and J usage is TRBJ1-6, with D uncertain. This CDR3 has 17 residues. Germline loops: CDR1 GTSNPN, CDR2 SVGIG (reference sequence). Trimming stripped 0 bases from V and 4 bases from J, with 16 bases between. CDR3 protein: CAWSVGTAEKYNSPLHF. In DNA form, the CDR3 reads TGTGCCTGGAGTGTAGGTACGGCAGAGAAGTATAATTCACCCCTCCACTTT.

This chain uses TRBV9 with TRBJ2-1, with a possible D match to TRBD1 (5 bases). The length of the CDR3 is 14 residues. The germline CDR1 and CDR2 sequences are SGDLS and YYNGEE. V shed 0 bases and J shed 9 bases, with 13 bases lying between them. This CDR3 is CASSVGTPWGEQFF. CDR3 sequence (DNA): TGTGCCAGCAGCGTAGGGACACCCTGGGGTGAGCAGTTCTTC.

This sequence joins TRBV5-8 and TRBJ2-7; D is undetermined. CDR1 is SGHTS and CDR2 is YDEGEE in the germline V gene. The CDR3 loop spans 14 amino acids. Trimming cost V 0 bases and J 3 bases, with 10 bases left between them. CDR3 bases: TGTGCCAGCAGCTTGGTTGTTTCCGTCTACGAGCAGTACTTC. It yields the protein CASSLVVSVYEQYF.

V and J are TRBV24-1 and TRBJ1-5; D remains unclear. The CDR3 is 14 residues long. V dropped 5 bases and J dropped 9 bases, with 16 bases sitting between them. In germline, CDR1 is KGHDR, CDR2 SFDVKD. The DNA for the CDR3 is TGTGCCACCAGTGCTAACATGGGGAGCGGGCCCCAGCATTTT. It yields the protein CATSANMGSGPQHF.

CDR3 amino acids: CASSPRTSGGQQFF. CDR3 nucleotide sequence: TGCGCCAGCAGCCCTCGGACTAGCGGGGGCCAGCAGTTCTTC. V gene TRBV4-3 combines with J gene TRBJ2-1, with TRBD2 matching over 13 bases. Germline V gives CDR1 LGHNA, CDR2 YSLEER. The CDR3 totals 14 residues. The V and J ends lost 4 bases and 11 bases, in that order; junction bases with no gene match: 5.

The chain couples TRBV27 to TRBJ1-1, with no clear D. CDR3 size: 11 residues. CDR1 is MNHEY and CDR2 is SMNVEV in the germline V gene (reference sequence). V was pared by 8 bases and J by 1 base, with 5 bases between. The CDR3 reads CASQRNTEAFF. The DNA of the CDR3 is TGTGCCAGCCAGAGGAACACTGAAGCTTTCTTT.

The rearrangement links TRBV6-4 to TRBJ2-1; TRBD2 aligns across 9 bases. Germline V lookup: CDR1 MRHNA, CDR2 SNTAGT. This CDR3 is built from 16 residues. V gave up 0 bases and J gave up 9 bases; unmatched junction bases: 9. The CDR3 loop is CASSDSGGGGAAEQFF. The CDR3 bases are TGTGCCAGCAGTGACTCAGGCGGCGGGGGGGCCGCTGAGCAGTTCTTC.

The CDR3 is CASSPRDRGAEAKNIQYF. In nucleotides, the CDR3 is TGTGCCAGCTCACCACGGGACAGGGGTGCAGAGGCCAAAAACATTCAGTACTTC. This rearrangement joins TRBV18 to TRBJ2-4; 10 bases fit TRBD1. The CDR3 contains 18 residues. Looked up from germline, CDR1 is KGHSH and CDR2 is LQKENI. Germline trimming cut 1 base from V and 1 base from J; bases unmatched to any gene: 7.

This clone appeared once. The chain combines TRBV4-2 with TRBJ2-5; TRBD2 aligns across 10 bases. V shed 4 bases, J shed 5 bases, and the junction held 7 bases outside the gene matches. The CDR3 loop spans 15 amino acids. From germline, CDR1 is LGHNA and CDR2 YNFKEQ. The CDR3 DNA follows: TGTGCCAGCAGCCCCCTAGCGGGGGACTCGGAGACCCAGTACTTC. Its protein product is CASSPLAGDSETQYF.

This chain links TRBV6-1 with TRBJ2-6; a possible D gene is TRBD2 (6 bases). The CDR3 contains 16 residues. CDR1 is MNHNS and CDR2 is SASEGT in the germline V gene. V dropped 0 bases and J dropped 3 bases, with 9 bases sitting between them. Here the CDR3 DNA reads TGTGCCAGCAGTGAAGCGGGGGGTCATGGGGCCAACGTCCTGACTTTC. It yields the protein CASSEAGGHGANVLTF.

This sequence joins TRBV27 and TRBJ2-1; 7 bases fit TRBD2. The CDR3 contains 14 residues. The V segment lost 6 bases and the J segment 5 bases; nucleotides outside the gene matches: 7. Germline loops: CDR1 MNHEY, CDR2 SMNVEV (reference sequence). The CDR3 reads CASRVGGVNNEQFF. Written as DNA, the CDR3 is TGTGCCAGCAGAGTGGGGGGGGTAAACAATGAGCAGTTCTTC.

V and J are TRBV10-3 and TRBJ2-7, with D possibly being TRBD2 (6 bases). With 8 bases removed from V and 2 bases from J, the gap between germline ends came to 7 bases. Germline V gene sequence: CDR1 ENHRY, CDR2 SYGVKD. This CDR3 has 11 amino acids. CDR3 in DNA: TGTGCCATCTCGGGGGCCTACGAGCAGTACTTC. Its translation is CAISGAYEQYF.

This rearrangement joins TRBV5-1 to TRBJ1-2; D is ambiguous. The CDR3 is 12 amino acids. Germline values: CDR1 SGHRS, CDR2 YFSETQ. Trimming took off 2 bases at V and 8 bases at J, with 10 bases between the two ends. The CDR3 DNA follows: TGCGCCAGCAGCTTCCACAGCCGCGGCTACACCTTC. Protein product: CASSFHSRGYTF.

This sequence joins TRBV27 and TRBJ2-1; D unresolved. The CDR3 sequence is 14 residues long. Germline V gene lookup returns CDR1 MNHEY and CDR2 SMNVEV (reference sequence). The V end was cut by 3 bases, the J end by 4 bases, with 10 bases between. The CDR3: CASSFKIGYNEQFF. The CDR3 nucleotides are TGTGCCAGCAGTTTTAAAATAGGGTACAATGAGCAGTTCTTC.

The V and J genes are TRBV27 and TRBJ2-3; no definite D call. The CDR3 totals 15 residues. Germline assignment: CDR1 MNHEY and CDR2 SMNVEV (reference sequence). V lost 5 bases and J 5 bases, leaving 17 bases between the germline ends. The CDR3 DNA sequence: TGTGCCAGCAGTGGCCCCGAACTCGGCAAAGATACGCAGTATTTT. Translating it yields CASSGPELGKDTQYF.

This chain joins TRBV7-3 and TRBJ2-7, with 9 bases that match TRBD2. The germline CDR1 and CDR2 sequences are SGHTA and FQGTGA. This CDR3 has 15 amino acids. The V segment lost 2 bases and the J segment 5 bases; nucleotides outside the gene matches: 7. This chain's CDR3 is CASSLGRGLAHEQYF. The CDR3 DNA follows: TGTGCCAGCAGCTTAGGCAGGGGACTAGCCCACGAGCAGTACTTC.

The chain employs TRBV4-1 and TRBJ1-3, with D tentatively TRBD1 (5 bases). CDR3 length: 15 residues. Germline CDR1 reads MGHRA; CDR2 reads YSYEKL. V was cut by 3 bases and J by 0 bases, with 9 bases left in between. The CDR3 region has the DNA TGCGCCAGCAGCCAGCGAGACAGCTCTGGAAACACCATATATTTT. Translated, it gives CASSQRDSSGNTIYF.

The chain carries TRBV9 and TRBJ1-6; possibly TRBD1 for D (5 bases). CDR1 is SGDLS and CDR2 is YYNGEE in the germline V gene. V shed 0 bases and J shed 4 bases, with 14 bases lying between them. CDR3 length equals 17 residues. CDR3 loop: CASSVAGEVNYNSPLHF. DNA of the CDR3: TGTGCCAGCAGCGTAGCGGGGGAAGTAAATTATAATTCACCCCTCCACTTT.

CDR3 DNA sequence: TGCGCCAGCAGCCCCACGGGGGGCACCTACAATGAGCAGTTCTTC. Protein sequence: CASSPTGGTYNEQFF. The chain combines TRBV4-1 with TRBJ2-1; TRBD2 is a possible D gene (7 bases). This CDR3 region has 15 residues. CDR1 is MGHRA and CDR2 is YSYEKL in the germline V gene. Trimming left V 4 bases short and J 2 bases short, with 12 bases between.

The chain joins TRBV20-1 to TRBJ1-1; D gene unclear. Germline V gives CDR1 DFQATT, CDR2 SNEGSKA (reference sequence). V lost 3 bases and J lost 3, with 5 bases in between. There are 11 residues in the CDR3. In DNA form, the CDR3 reads TGCAGTGCTAGTTCGTACACTGAAGCTTTCTTT. Translating it yields CSASSYTEAFF.

The V gene is TRBV4-3, the J gene TRBJ2-6; D gene unclear. The CDR3 is 17 residues long. Trimming took 0 bases from V and 0 from J, leaving 9 bases between them. Germline V gives CDR1 LGHNA, CDR2 YSLEER. The CDR3 protein is CASSQDSSISGANVLTF. Here the CDR3 DNA reads TGCGCCAGCAGCCAAGACAGTAGTATCTCTGGGGCCAACGTCCTGACTTTC.

The V gene is TRBV5-1, the J gene TRBJ2-3, with no clear D. The V gene's germline CDR1 is SGHRS and CDR2 YFSETQ. This CDR3 region has 15 residues. The germline V and J ends were trimmed by 4 bases and 2 bases, with 14 bases remaining between them. CDR3 region: CASSLVLTTTDTQYF. CDR3 in DNA: TGCGCCAGCAGCCTGGTCCTAACCACCACAGATACGCAGTATTTT.